The source of this T cell receptor beta chain is a study of beta chain features in type 1 diabetes. Findings and limits, study-wide: VDJ junctions in type 1 diabetes patients carried more deletions and fewer insertions.

The germline gives CDR1 SQVTM, CDR2 ANQGSEA. Trimming removed 6 bases from V and 4 bases from J, with 13 bases in between. The CDR3 extends over 13 amino acids. Around 110 mL of blood, on average, came from one heparinised draw per donor. By way of CD45RO/CCR7/CD25/CD127/CD95/CD27, the CD4+ regulatory, stem cell-like memory, central memory and naive cells were sorted. This clone was seen a handful of times. Its target is unknown. The study reverse transcribed the entire isolated RNA, so it sequenced expressed TCRB transcripts. Using immunoSEQ multiplex PCR, the repertoire was profiled, and TCRdb retains in-frame clones only, with some absent. The repertoire holds under 550,000 clones, with 10% to 12% as singletons.

This rearrangement joins TRBV29-1 to TRBJ2-1; no reliable D call. Specimen: naive CD4+ T cells from blood. The clonotype originates from a woman aged 18-29 years in good health. CDR3 sequence reads: CSVAIQAYNEQFF. CDR3 nucleotide sequence: TGCAGCGTAGCTATTCAGGCGTACAATGAGCAGTTCTTC.